This TCR beta chain was found in a study of T cell repertoires in cytomegalovirus infection. Study-wide context: Through public TCR beta signatures, both CMV infection and matching HLA type were indicated.

Study results and limitations: Accumulated public TCR beta family frequency recognized individuals carrying CMV together with the relevant HLA. Dominating the ex vivo response were TCR beta clonotypes that were CMV-specific and HLA-C-restricted.

This clonotype was recorded many times. The antigen is undetermined. TCRdb reprocessed the reads with MiXCR, giving one entry per CDR3 protein. The table includes roughly 230,000 distinct CDR3 sequences, around an eighth detected once. The germline gives CDR1 SGHVS, CDR2 FQNEAQ. This CDR3 has 17 residues. V shed 0 bases, J shed 3 bases, and the junction held 9 bases outside the gene matches. This chain connects TRBV7-8 to TRBJ2-7, with 9 bases matching TRBD2. Specimen: PBMCs. This TCR derives from a human donor in good health (CMV status not recorded). Some clones in this sample may be carry-over from other donors' samples. The CDR3 here is CASSLAWVSGRNYEQYF. Here the CDR3 DNA reads TGTGCCAGCAGCTTAGCGTGGGTGAGCGGGAGGAACTACGAGCAGTACTTC.